What follows are 30 T cell receptor beta chains derived from one specimen sequenced in a study of regulatory T cells. General study results and limits: Hydrophobic residues at CDR3 positions 6 and 7 were enriched in conventional CD4+ T cells of CD3G-deficient patients.

The PCR used 52 TRBV and 13 TRBJ primers. TCRdb keeps only in-frame clones here, not all; method: immunoSEQ multiplex PCR. Among tens of thousands of clones listed, 92% were seen once. No antigens are known for them. Material for sequencing was conventional CD4+ T cells sorted from blood. These TCRs come from a young adult with CD3G deficiency.

In its sample, this clone was seen a few times. J is TRBJ2-7 and V is TRBV10-3, with D possibly matching TRBD2 (5 bases). This CDR3 has 13 amino acids. Between the trimmed V and J ends, which lost 9 bases and 9 bases, there was a span of 21 bases. Germline V lookup: CDR1 ENHRY, CDR2 SYGVKD. CDR3 sequence: CAITENPLRGQYF. Written as DNA, the CDR3 is TGTGCCATTACAGAGAATCCCCTTCGGGGGCAGTACTTC.

The V gene is TRBV28, the J gene TRBJ2-5; D possibly matches TRBD1 or TRBD2 (6 bases each). The CDR3 spans 13 residues. Between the trimmed V and J ends, which lost 6 bases and 5 bases, there was a span of 13 bases. The germline V gene has CDR1 MDHEN and CDR2 SYDVKM. CDR3 DNA: TGTGCCAGCAGCATAGGGGGGAGGGAGACCCAGTACTTC. Amino acid sequence: CASSIGGRETQYF.

The rearrangement links TRBV30 to TRBJ2-5; D possibly uses TRBD1 or TRBD2 (6 bases each). The ends were cut back, 0 bases at V and 2 bases at J, with 13 bases in the middle. Germline-derived CDR1 and CDR2 are GTSNPN and SVGIG (reference sequence). The CDR3 is made up of 15 amino acids. CDR3 in DNA: TGTGCCTGGAGTGTACAATGGGGGGCTCAAGAGACCCAGTACTTC. This translates into CAWSVQWGAQETQYF.

The chain uses TRBV19 and TRBJ2-6; the D is unclear. This CDR3 region has 17 residues. Germline values: CDR1 LNHDA, CDR2 SQIVND (reference sequence). V gave up 4 bases and J gave up 0 bases, with 13 bases separating them. CDR3 coding DNA: TGTGCCAGTAGTAAGAATAGCCTGAACTCTGGGGCCAACGTCCTGACTTTC. Amino acid sequence: CASSKNSLNSGANVLTF.

In DNA, the CDR3 is TGTGCCAGCAGCTTAGTGGGCCACACAGGACAGCCCCAGCATTTT. Translating it yields CASSLVGHTGQPQHF. The chain links TRBV7-2 to TRBJ1-5; possibly TRBD1 for D (5 bases). Germline CDR1 and CDR2: SGHTA and FQGNSA. Trimming took 1 base from V and 7 from J, leaving 14 bases between them. The CDR3 loop spans 15 amino acids.

The chain is built from TRBV14 and TRBJ2-6, with TRBD1 as a possible D gene (5 bases). Per germline, CDR1 SGHDN and CDR2 FVKESK. V gave up 0 bases and J gave up 0 bases, with 18 bases separating them. The CDR3 extends over 20 amino acids. Here the CDR3 reads CASSQDYRQGEYSGANVLTF. The CDR3 DNA follows: TGTGCCAGCAGCCAAGATTATAGGCAGGGCGAATACTCTGGGGCCAACGTCCTGACTTTC.

This chain connects TRBV29-1 to TRBJ1-1, with D hard to call. Germline V CDR1 and CDR2: SQVTM, ANQGSEA. V was shortened by 7 bases and J by 4 bases, with 31 bases between the two germline ends. The CDR3 covers 18 residues. DNA of the CDR3: TGCAGCGCCAGCCGCAGACGTTTGGGCCTCCCTCCGGGCACTGAAGCTTTCTTT. Translated, it gives CSASRRRLGLPPGTEAFF.

In DNA form, the CDR3 reads TGTGCCAGCTCACCAGAGCAAGAGACCCAGTACTTC. Its protein is CASSPEQETQYF. The chain links TRBV18 to TRBJ2-5; no clear D gene. This CDR3 comprises 12 residues. Trimming removed 2 bases from V and 2 bases from J, with 3 bases in between. Germline CDR1 reads KGHSH; CDR2 reads LQKENI.

J is TRBJ1-1 and V is TRBV30; D not resolved. Germline values: CDR1 GTSNPN, CDR2 SVGIG (reference sequence). The CDR3 loop spans 13 amino acids. Trimming took off 0 bases at V and 4 bases at J, with 9 bases between the two ends. Written as DNA, the CDR3 is TGTGCCTGGAGTGTCCGTCCAGCCACTGAAGCTTTCTTT. It yields the protein CAWSVRPATEAFF.

The CDR3 spells CATSRGLKPTSSYEQYF. The DNA for the CDR3 is TGTGCCACCAGCAGAGGCTTGAAACCGACAAGCTCCTACGAGCAGTACTTC. The chain employs TRBV15 and TRBJ2-7; D not resolved. CDR1 is LNHNV and CDR2 is YYDKDF in the germline V gene (reference sequence). V lost 1 base and J lost 0, with 16 bases in between. The CDR3 is made up of 17 amino acids. The variable domain in full, completed from reference TRBV15 and TRBJ2-7, reads DAMVIQNPRYQVTQFGKPVTLSCSQTLNHNVMYWYQQKSSQAPKLLFHYYDKDFNNEADTPDNFQSRRPNTSFCFLDIRSPGLGDTAMYLCATSRGLKPTSSYEQYFGPGTRLTVT.

The chain employs TRBV5-1 and TRBJ1-1, with TRBD1 identical over 8 bases. Germline-derived CDR1 and CDR2 are SGHRS and YFSETQ. V gave up 0 bases and J gave up 6 bases; unmatched junction bases: 7. The CDR3 extends over 15 amino acids. CDR3 bases: TGCGCCAGCAGCTTGGACGGGACAGGTCCGTCTGAAGCTTTCTTT. Its translation is CASSLDGTGPSEAFF.

The chain carries TRBV10-1 and TRBJ2-5, with 7 nucleotides matching TRBD1. The junction had 5 bases not matched to a gene; V was cut back by 5 bases and J by 5 bases. CDR1 WNHNN and CDR2 SYGVQD come from the germline V gene (reference sequence). This CDR3 region has 13 residues. The CDR3 DNA reads TGCGCCAGCAGTTTCACAGGGGTGGAGACCCAGTACTTC. Its translation: CASSFTGVETQYF.

The chain couples TRBV11-3 to TRBJ2-5; unclear D gene. With 3 bases removed from V and 4 bases from J, the gap between germline ends came to 9 bases. Germline V CDR1 and CDR2: SGHNT, YENEEA. The CDR3 is 13 amino acids. CDR3 nucleotides: TGTGCCAGCAGCTTTTCAGAACGAGAGACCCAGTACTTC. Residues: CASSFSERETQYF.

The V and J genes are TRBV7-8 and TRBJ2-3; 10 bases map to TRBD2. Germline-derived CDR1 and CDR2 are SGHVS and FQNEAQ. Trimming removed 3 bases from V and 6 bases from J; junction bases left unmatched: 6. The CDR3 totals 15 residues. CDR3 coding DNA: TGTGCCAGCAGCTTTAGCGGGAGGAGGGGGGATACGCAGTATTTT. This encodes CASSFSGRRGDTQYF.

This clone showed up just a few times. This chain links TRBV6-1 with TRBJ1-2, with a weak D call TRBD1 (6 bases). The CDR3 runs 14 residues. From germline, CDR1 is MNHNS and CDR2 SASEGT. V was shortened by 4 bases and J by 4 bases, with 13 bases between the two germline ends. The DNA of the CDR3 is TGTGCCAGCAGTGGTAGGACAGCCTCCTATGGCTACACCTTC. Translated, it gives CASSGRTASYGYTF.

The V call is TRBV6-1, the J call TRBJ2-7, with D hard to call. CDR3 length: 15 residues. With 2 bases removed from V and 1 base from J, the gap between germline ends came to 12 bases. The germline gives CDR1 MNHNS, CDR2 SASEGT. CDR3 region: CASSEKQWGSYEQYF. In nucleotides, the CDR3 is TGTGCCAGCAGTGAAAAGCAGTGGGGTTCCTACGAGCAGTACTTC.

This clone was counted once. The chain combines TRBV10-2 with TRBJ1-2; D call uncertain. Germline CDR1 is WSHSY and CDR2 is SAAADI. The CDR3 is 14 amino acids. With 0 bases removed from V and 8 bases from J, the gap between germline ends came to 13 bases. CDR3 sequence: CASSESERLGGYTF. CDR3 nucleotide sequence: TGCGCCAGCAGTGAGTCGGAACGTCTCGGAGGCTACACCTTC.

The chain's CDR3 is CASSGGTGDSNQPQHF. CDR3 coding DNA: TGTGCCAGTAGTGGGGGGACGGGGGATAGCAATCAGCCCCAGCATTTT. This chain uses TRBV19 with TRBJ1-5; possible D gene TRBD1, 5 bases. CDR1 and CDR2 from the germline V gene are LNHDA and SQIVND (reference sequence). This CDR3 has 16 residues. Trimming removed 5 bases from V and 0 bases from J, with 14 bases in between.

The rearrangement uses TRBV28 and TRBJ1-5; unclear D gene. CDR1 and CDR2 (germline): MDHEN, SYDVKM. V gave up 5 bases and J gave up 5 bases, with 10 bases separating them. This CDR3 comprises 13 residues. Written as DNA, the CDR3 is TGTGCCAGCAGTCCCCGGAACCATCAGCCCCAGCATTTT. Its protein is CASSPRNHQPQHF. The whole variable domain, remainder taken from reference TRBV28 and TRBJ1-5, is DVKVTQSSRYLVKRTGEKVFLECVQDMDHENMFWYRQDPGLGLRLIYFSYDVKMKEKGDIPEGYSVSREKKERFSLILESASTNQTSMYLCASSPRNHQPQHFGDGTRLSIL.

This chain connects TRBV7-9 to TRBJ2-3; D is uncertain. Between the trimmed V and J ends, which lost 2 bases and 2 bases, there was a span of 11 bases. This CDR3 is 15 amino acids long. Germline V gene sequence: CDR1 SEHNR, CDR2 FQNEAQ (reference sequence). CDR3 in DNA: TGTGCCAGCAGCTTAAATGCGGACCCCACAGATACGCAGTATTTT. Its protein product is CASSLNADPTDTQYF.

This clone was counted only a few times. Within the sample, other DNA sequences also encode this same CDR3. V is TRBV7-9 and J is TRBJ2-2; 13 bases are shared with TRBD2. The germline V gene has CDR1 SEHNR and CDR2 FQNEAQ (reference sequence). Trimming took 3 bases from V and 2 from J; bases not matched to a gene: 0. This CDR3 comprises 16 residues. CDR3 coding DNA: TGTGCCAGCAGCTTGGGACTAGCGGGAAACACCGGGGAGCTGTTTTTT. Protein sequence: CASSLGLAGNTGELFF.

This clone showed up just once. This chain joins TRBV7-8 and TRBJ2-2; D ambiguous. Germline-derived CDR1 and CDR2 are SGHVS and FQNEAQ. Trimming stripped 7 bases from V and 6 bases from J, with 15 bases between. The CDR3 is 14 amino acids. CDR3 in amino acids: CASTDRSRSGELFF. CDR3 DNA: TGTGCCAGCACCGACCGGTCTAGGTCCGGGGAGCTGTTTTTT. The full variable domain, completed using reference TRBV7-8 and TRBJ2-2, is GAGVSQSPRYKVAKRGQDVALRCDPISGHVSLFWYQQALGQGPEFLTYFQNEAQLDKSGLPSDRFFAERPEGSVSTLKIQRTQQEDSAVYLCASTDRSRSGELFFGEGSRLTVL.

CDR3 DNA sequence: TGCAGCGTTGGAAGGGGCGCGGGCGGGGAGCTGTTTTTT. Protein sequence: CSVGRGAGGELFF. The chain is built from TRBV29-1 and TRBJ2-2; D possibly matches TRBD1 or TRBD2 (5 bases each). The CDR3 spans 13 residues. Trimming took 4 bases from V and 7 from J, leaving 13 bases between them. The germline CDR1 and CDR2 sequences are SQVTM and ANQGSEA.

The V and J genes are TRBV6-6 and TRBJ2-3, with 10 bases identical to TRBD1. This CDR3 comprises 15 residues. Germline values: CDR1 MNHNY, CDR2 SVGAGI (reference sequence). V shed 6 bases and J 5 bases; nucleotides not matched to a gene: 8. The CDR3 region is CASSNRDRGVDTQYF. The CDR3 DNA reads TGTGCCAGCAGCAACCGGGACAGGGGCGTAGATACGCAGTATTTT.

The chain couples TRBV28 to TRBJ1-3; D unresolved. The length of the CDR3 is 15 residues. Trimming removed 4 bases at V and 4 bases at J, with 14 bases between. Germline V gene sequence: CDR1 MDHEN, CDR2 SYDVKM. CDR3 bases: TGTGCCAGCAGTTCAGCGGTGGAGACCGGAAACACCATATATTTT. It codes for CASSSAVETGNTIYF.

The V gene is TRBV1, the J gene TRBJ2-3; the table's D gene call, TRBD2, was not cross checked with the DNA. TRBV1 is shown as a pseudogene. CDR3 length: 15 residues. The CDR3 DNA reads as TGCACCAGCCCCCTCTTAGCGGGAGGTAAAGATACGCAGTATTTT. Translating it yields CTSPLLAGGKDTQYF.

V usage is TRBV6-1 and J usage is TRBJ1-2; TRBD1 agrees at 7 bases. Germline CDR1 MNHNS, CDR2 SASEGT. The CDR3 is 13 amino acids. V lost 6 bases to trimming and J lost 4 bases; unmatched junction nucleotides: 5. This CDR3 is CASSLGGGYGYTF. As DNA, the CDR3 is TGTGCCAGCAGCCTAGGGGGCGGCTATGGCTACACCTTC.

This chain joins TRBV5-1 and TRBJ2-1; D unclear. The germline V gene has CDR1 SGHRS and CDR2 YFSETQ. V gave up 0 bases and J gave up 15 bases, with 16 bases separating them. The CDR3 is 13 amino acids. The CDR3 DNA reads as TGCGCCAGCAGCTTGGGGCCAGGCGAGACACGGTTCTTC. Translating gives CASSLGPGETRFF.

The rearrangement uses TRBV5-1 and TRBJ2-2; no clear D gene. Germline CDR1 reads SGHRS; CDR2 reads YFSETQ. V was pared by 4 bases and J by 1 base, with 11 bases between. This CDR3 comprises 15 residues. The CDR3: CASSGISWNTGELFF. In DNA form, the CDR3 reads TGCGCCAGCAGCGGGATTAGTTGGAACACCGGGGAGCTGTTTTTT.

The chain has TRBV28 and TRBJ2-7, with 9 nucleotides matching TRBD2. Per germline, CDR1 MDHEN and CDR2 SYDVKM. With 1 base clipped from V and 5 bases from J, the junction kept 3 bases outside the gene matches. The CDR3 length is 14 residues. CDR3 coding DNA: TGTGCCAGCAGTTTATTTAGCGGGGGAGACGAGCAGTACTTC. Translation: CASSLFSGGDEQYF. Full variable domain (outside the CDR3, taken from reference TRBV28 and TRBJ2-7): DVKVTQSSRYLVKRTGEKVFLECVQDMDHENMFWYRQDPGLGLRLIYFSYDVKMKEKGDIPEGYSVSREKKERFSLILESASTNQTSMYLCASSLFSGGDEQYFGPGTRLTVT.